This T cell receptor (beta chain) was captured in a study of high-grade serous ovarian cancer treatment subgroups (dated by TCRdb to the early 2020s). For context, the study as a whole: On average, sequencing produced about 14,000 reads and around 7,500 unique TCR beta rearrangements for each sample. The study examined TCR beta repertoires in high-grade serous ovarian cancer patients who were grouped under a laparoscopic triage algorithm by complete gross resection or by neoadjuvant chemotherapy response. Of the roughly 30 patients in the cohort, some 10 had no residual disease after primary surgery (R0), some 10 were excellent NACT responders, and some 10 were poor NACT responders. One primary tumor sample and two metastatic tumor samples were collected from each patient, for a total of around 99 samples. Study-wide conclusions, independent of this receptor: TCR clonal relatedness correlated positively with neoantigen level and, by trend, with copy number variation and mutation load from whole-genome sequencing. TCR repertoire analyses focused on CDR3; CDR1 and CDR2 were not analyzed. Bulk tumor TCR sequencing lacked spatial information, limiting insight into HGSC tumor complexity and diversity. Repertoire similarity between tumors from the same patient ranged from about 0.1 to 0.8, while tumors from different patients showed almost no similarity.

In regard to this clone: The antigen this receptor binds is unknown. There are no base qualities to consult, and no much larger clone falls within one base.

V lost 3 bases and J lost 8 bases; the stretch between them is 13 bases long. Via the germline V gene, CDR1 is SQVTM and CDR2 ANQGSEA. The CDR3 measures 12 amino acids from cysteine to phenylalanine. Kept here is only the CDR3 DNA, which spans 36 bases and is read in frame from base 1. Tumor samples were collected prior to definitive surgery or chemotherapy. Genomic DNA was extracted by the MD Anderson Biospecimen Extraction Resource, and TCR sequencing was done by the MD Anderson Cancer Genomics Laboratory. The 85 to 100 tumor samples underwent high-throughput TCR profiling with ImmunoSEQ. The authors' pipeline ran thus. The repertoire diversity metrics included richness (unique productive sequences), clonality, evenness and relatedness, and the Bhattacharyya coefficient was used to measure similarity between samples. A sensitivity analysis excluded TCRs with fewer than two reads and gave consistent conclusions. The source is immuneACCESS, and TCRdb retained only in-frame sequences with V and J called. Part of the clones is not carried over; for the studies checked, unresolved V genes explain less than half of this, and the remainder is unexplained. That table gives V, J and clone size, and the DNA gave D and trimming. This sample has around 30,000 clones in its table, and approximately 79% of those were observed once. The ten largest make up roughly 2.2% of the sample.

Sequencing was done on a sample of tumor tissue. This clonotype was sampled from a human donor with high-grade serous ovarian cancer. The chain couples TRBV29-1 to TRBJ1-1, with TRBD1 tentatively as D gene (6 bases match). The CDR3 reads as follows: CSVESGDAEAFF. The base sequence is TGCAGCGTTGAGTCAGGGGACGCCGAAGCTTTCTTT. Joined to the reference TRBV29-1 and TRBJ1-1 proteins, this CDR3 gives the full variable domain: SAVISQKPSRDICQRGTSLTIQCQVDSQVTMMFWYRQQPGQSLTLIATANQGSEATYESGFVIDKFPISRPNLTFSTLTVSNMSPEDSSIYLCSVESGDAEAFFGQGTRLTVV.